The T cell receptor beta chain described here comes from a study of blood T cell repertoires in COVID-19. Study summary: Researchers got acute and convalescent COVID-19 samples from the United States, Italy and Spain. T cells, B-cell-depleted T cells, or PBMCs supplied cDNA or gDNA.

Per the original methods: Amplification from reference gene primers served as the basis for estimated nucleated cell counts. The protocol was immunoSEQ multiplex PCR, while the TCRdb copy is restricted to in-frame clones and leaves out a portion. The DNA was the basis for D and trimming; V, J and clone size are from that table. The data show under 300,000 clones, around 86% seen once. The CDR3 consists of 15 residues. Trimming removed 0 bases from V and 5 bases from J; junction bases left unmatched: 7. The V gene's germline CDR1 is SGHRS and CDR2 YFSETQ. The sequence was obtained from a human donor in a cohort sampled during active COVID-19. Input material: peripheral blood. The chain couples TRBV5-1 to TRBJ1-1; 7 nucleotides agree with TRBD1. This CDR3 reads CASSLDIGGVTEAFF. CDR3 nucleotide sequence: TGCGCCAGCAGCTTGGATATAGGGGGCGTTACTGAAGCTTTCTTT. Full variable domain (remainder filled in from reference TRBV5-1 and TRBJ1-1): KAGVTQTPRYLIKTRGQQVTLSCSPISGHRSVSWYQQTPGQGLQFLFEYFSETQRNKGNFPGRFSGRQFSNSRSEMNVSTLELGDSALYLCASSLDIGGVTEAFFGQGTRLTVV.